This TCR beta chain was profiled in a study of PD-1 blockade in mismatch repair-deficient tumors. Profiled with immunoSEQ multiplex PCR; TCRdb holds only in-frame clones, not every one. Of under 95,000 clones in the sample, approximately 78% were seen once. Germline values: CDR1 SNHLY, CDR2 FYNNEI. V was pared by 4 bases and J by 0 bases, with 17 bases between. The CDR3 has 17 residues. The source was peripheral blood, collected 44 weeks after starting pembrolizumab. This chain links TRBV2 with TRBJ2-3; D is tentatively TRBD1 or TRBD2 (6 bases each). The receptor's source is an adult with mismatch repair-deficient cancer. Here the CDR3 DNA reads TGTGCCAGCAGTGGGGGAGCGGGCAGGGGTAGCACAGATACGCAGTATTTT. This translates into CASSGGAGRGSTDTQYF.